This TCR beta chain was found in a study of T cells in Graves' hyperthyroidism and ophthalmopathy. Amplified regions were TCR beta CDR3 sequences from RNA transcripts. Initially, a first-round RT-PCR of the TCR CDR3 employed the HTBI primer set. From the multiplex PCR reads, TCRdb called clonotypes with MiXCR, one entry per CDR3 protein. The sample lists approximately 590,000 distinct CDR3 sequences; about 43% were seen once. About this clonotype itself: Antigen unknown. Just one base apart from a much larger clone, this may be a read error.

Study findings and constraints: In blood, most of the thyroid clonotypes expanded above 0.001 were also present.

Clinical symptoms, serum thyroxine and TRAb, thyroid ultrasound and orbital computed tomography together formed the diagnostic basis. Sequenced material: peripheral blood or thyroid tissue (not recorded which). The sequence was collected from a woman younger than 35 with Graves' hyperthyroidism.

The CDR3 DNA follows: TGCGCCAGCAGTGACAGCTACAAAGGGACCCAGTACTTC. Encoded protein: CASSDSYKGTQYF. The rearrangement links TRBV10-1 to TRBJ2-5; D remains ambiguous. The V gene lost 3 bases and the J gene lost 7 bases, with 12 bases spanning the gap. The CDR3 spans 13 residues. Germline V gene data show CDR1 as WNHNN and CDR2 as SYGVQD (reference sequence).